This TCR beta chain derives from a study of tumor and adjacent non-tumor tissue in lung cancer. Overall study: Stage I to III disease affected approximately 11 men and roughly five women aged about 31 to 80. Samples averaged about 3.8 million productive TCRbeta reads each.

On this clonotype: At one boundary the junction diverges from the germline segment, which might be a read error.

RNA was extracted from bulk tissue without any cell sorting. Three rounds of nested PCR, following a modified ARM-PCR protocol, produced the TCRbeta library. MiXCR, applied by TCRdb to the multiplex PCR reads, yields one record per CDR3 protein. The sample carries roughly 150,000 distinct CDR3 sequences, around 61% recorded once. This receptor was taken from a man aged 55 to 70 with small cell lung cancer. Sequencing used lung tumor tissue.

CDR3 in amino acids: CSAIGGASGNNEQFF. The CDR3 DNA sequence: TGCAGTGCTATTGGTGGGGCTAGCGGAAACAATGAGCAGTTTTTC. This chain connects TRBV20-1 to TRBJ2-1, with 7 bases aligning to TRBD2. The CDR3 has 15 amino acids. Per germline, CDR1 DFQATT and CDR2 SNEGSKA (reference sequence).